The sample holds a few counts of the clone carrying this TCR beta chain. Its target is unknown. Diagnosis rested on symptoms, serum thyroxine and TRAb, thyroid ultrasound, and orbital computed tomography. Trimming cost V 1 base and J 8 bases, with 12 bases left between them. The CDR3 totals 14 residues. Germline V gene lookup returns CDR1 ENHRY and CDR2 SYGVKD. This sample was taken from a study of T cells in Graves' hyperthyroidism and ophthalmopathy. Study observations and caveats: Before onset, by a median of around six months, the model predicted ophthalmopathy.

Researchers amplified the TCR beta CDR3 regions from RNA transcripts. Carried out on the TCR CDR3, a first-round RT-PCR used the HTBI primer set. TCRdb re-called the multiplex PCR reads with MiXCR, one entry per CDR3 protein. There are about 300,000 distinct CDR3 sequences in the sample; about 19% occur only once, and approximately 37% lies in the top ten. Input material: blood. The TCR comes from a man in his forties or fifties with Graves' ophthalmopathy. V gene TRBV10-3 combines with J gene TRBJ2-1; D is possibly TRBD1 or TRBD2 (5 bases each). The CDR3 loop reads CAISEFSGLDEQFF. The CDR3 bases are TGTGCCATCAGTGAGTTTTCGGGGCTGGATGAGCAGTTCTTC.